Listed here is a single TCR beta chain. These data originate in a study of blood T cell repertoires in COVID-19. For the study at large: From the United States, Italy and Spain came samples of acute and convalescent COVID-19.

Clones were read by immunoSEQ multiplex PCR, and TCRdb kept only the in-frame ones, dropping some. This sample yields over 200,000 clones, of which roughly nine tenths are seen a single time; approximately 10% belongs to the top ten. Assignments of participants to cohorts depended upon their own reported clinical history. Cohort 3 donors counted as recovered after two negative PCRs, clearance, or resolved symptoms. Sequenced material: PBMCs or T cells enriched from blood (not recorded which). This receptor was identified in a man under 40 who had recovered from COVID-19.

In nucleotides, the CDR3 is TGTGCCAGCAGTTCGTCTAGCGGGAGCTACGAGCAGTACTTC. Its protein product is CASSSSSGSYEQYF. The chain recombines TRBV28 with TRBJ2-7; 10 bases fit TRBD2. J gave up 3 bases and V 4 bases, and 3 bases lay outside the gene matches. The germline V gene has CDR1 MDHEN and CDR2 SYDVKM. This CDR3 has 14 residues. The full variable domain, completed using reference TRBV28 and TRBJ2-7, is DVKVTQSSRYLVKRTGEKVFLECVQDMDHENMFWYRQDPGLGLRLIYFSYDVKMKEKGDIPEGYSVSREKKERFSLILESASTNQTSMYLCASSSSSGSYEQYFGPGTRLTVT.